This T cell receptor beta chain was recorded in a study of blood T cell repertoires in COVID-19. Study in general: Material from acute and convalescent COVID-19 was sourced from the United States, Italy and Spain. T cells, B-cell-depleted T cells, or PBMCs provided the cDNA or gDNA that served as material.

In the authors' methods: Reference gene primer amplification gave nucleated cell count estimates. Generated by immunoSEQ multiplex PCR, the TCRdb table keeps only in-frame clones and is missing some. V and J calls and clone size come straight from that table; D and trimming were deduced from the DNA. The sample contains about 50,000 clones, 85% to 90% of which appear only once. The V segment lost 4 bases and the J segment 2 bases; nucleotides outside the gene matches: 6. This CDR3 comprises 15 residues. Germline V gene data show CDR1 as LGHDT and CDR2 as YNNKEL (reference sequence). The chain employs TRBV3-1 (or the pseudogene TRBV3-2) and TRBJ2-7, with 9 bases aligning to TRBD2. The sequence was obtained from a man older than 75 with active COVID-19. Sequenced sample: peripheral blood. The CDR3 protein is CASSPFPSGTYEQYF. The CDR3 DNA reads as TGTGCCAGCAGCCCTTTTCCTAGCGGGACCTACGAGCAGTACTTC.